What follows is one TCR beta chain and its context. Random-hexamer reverse transcription was applied to about 0.45 to 1 ug RNA. Multiplex PCR with immunoSEQ amplified the TCR beta CDR3 across 54 Vbeta and 13 Jbeta. Using its own MiXCR run on the immunoSEQ multiplex PCR reads, TCRdb lists one record per CDR3 protein. Of more than 250,000 distinct CDR3 sequences listed, 92% are singletons. The data originate from a study of CD8 T cells in Susac syndrome. The ends were cut back, 3 bases at V and 4 bases at J, with 18 bases in the middle. Germline CDR1 reads SGHKS; CDR2 reads YYEKEE (reference sequence). The CDR3 sequence is 16 residues long.

Sequenced material: CD4+ T cells from PBMCs. The chain has TRBV5-5 and TRBJ2-3; D is perhaps TRBD2 (6 bases). The origin of this receptor is a human donor with multiple sclerosis. The CDR3 loop is CASSSRAGLRADTQYF. The CDR3 region has the DNA TGTGCCAGCAGCTCCCGCGCGGGGCTACGCGCAGATACGCAGTATTTT.